One and the same sample provided the 8 T cell receptor beta chains below, sequenced in a study of post-analysis software for immune sequencing data. Study conclusions and caveats: Compared with controls, patients had more of five TRBV segments, including TRBV5-6, TRBV5-1 and TRBV20-1.

These TCRs are of unknown antigen specificity. cDNA libraries of TCR beta carried unique molecular identifiers. TCRdb reprocessed the PCR reads with MiXCR, giving one entry per CDR3 protein. The data contain about 620,000 distinct CDR3 sequences, around 44% of them singletons. Source material: blood. Every receptor here comes from a girl aged 5 to 17 with multiple sclerosis.

The V gene is TRBV3-1, the J gene TRBJ2-4; 9 bases are shared with TRBD1. The DNA end lines up better with TRBJ2-7; the J call may be wrong. Germline V lookup: CDR1 LGHDT, CDR2 YNNKEL (reference sequence). This CDR3 has 16 residues. The CDR3 sequence is CASSQGAWTGAYEQYF. For the CDR3, the DNA is TGTGCCAGCAGCCAAGGAGCGTGGACAGGGGCCTACGAGCAGTACTTC.

This chain connects TRBV7-8 to TRBJ1-2; 7 nucleotides agree with TRBD1. Looked up from germline, CDR1 is SGHVS and CDR2 is FQNEAQ. This CDR3 has 14 residues. V trimming: 5 bases; J trimming: 2 bases; junction bases outside the gene matches: 5. The CDR3 region has the DNA TGTGCCAGCAGCCGGACAGGCGTGAACTATGGCTACACCTTC. This codes for CASSRTGVNYGYTF.

This clonotype came up a few times. The rearrangement joins TRBV5-1 to TRBJ2-7; no reliable D call. Between the trimmed V and J ends, which lost 0 bases and 5 bases, there was a span of 18 bases. Germline values: CDR1 SGHRS, CDR2 YFSETQ. The CDR3 is made up of 16 amino acids. The CDR3 bases are TGCGCCAGCAGCTTGGGGGAACTGGACGTTACACACGAGCAGTACTTC. Encoded protein: CASSLGELDVTHEQYF.

The V call is TRBV25-1, the J call TRBJ2-1; 11 bases map to TRBD2. In germline, CDR1 is MGHDK, CDR2 SYGVNS. The junction had 4 bases not matched to a gene; V was cut back by 3 bases and J by 9 bases. This CDR3 contains 14 residues. The CDR3 DNA sequence: TGTGCCAGCAGTGACCAAGGACTAGCGGGTGAGCAGTTCTTC. This gives the protein CASSDQGLAGEQFF.

The chain carries TRBV4-1 and TRBJ2-3, with TRBD2 matching 9 bases. This CDR3 has 17 amino acids. Trimming cost V 0 bases and J 6 bases; bases outside gene matches: 10. Looked up from germline, CDR1 is MGHRA and CDR2 is YSYEKL. The CDR3 here is CASSQDAWRGGADTQYF. CDR3 bases: TGCGCCAGCAGCCAAGATGCGTGGCGGGGGGGTGCGGATACGCAGTATTTT.

The chain links TRBV29-1 to TRBJ1-1, with 11 bases identical to TRBD1. The V gene's germline CDR1 is SQVTM and CDR2 ANQGSEA. Losses at the gene ends were 5 bases for V and 7 bases for J; bases not matched to a gene: 6. This CDR3 is built from 13 residues. DNA for the CDR3: TGCAGCGTTTGTGTGGGACAGGGGGATGAAGCTTTCTTT. Encoded protein: CSVCVGQGDEAFF.

The J gene is TRBJ2-7, the V gene TRBV12-3 or TRBV12-4; D unclear. Deletions cut 3 bases from V and 7 bases from J, with 16 bases between. CDR3 length equals 14 residues. The CDR3 loop reads CASSFSGPPREQYF. The CDR3 nucleotides read TGTGCCAGCAGTTTCTCCGGGCCCCCTAGAGAGCAGTACTTC.

For this clonotype: A far larger clone differs by one base, so this is likely a read error. V and J are TRBV7-2 and TRBJ2-1; no clear D. CDR3 length: 11 amino acids. CDR1 is SGHTA and CDR2 is FQGNSA in the germline V gene. V was trimmed by 5 bases and J by 13 bases, leaving 12 bases between them. This CDR3 reads CASSIQETQFF. In DNA, the CDR3 is TGTGCCAGCAGCATACAAGAGACCCAGTTCTTC.